This T cell receptor beta chain was identified during a study of cytomegalovirus exposure and HLA in healthy donors. The germline V gene has CDR1 SGHRS and CDR2 YFSETQ. Trimming shortened V by 4 bases and J by 0 bases, and 13 bases separated the two germline ends. This CDR3 is built from 16 residues. In the PCR, 60 Vbeta and 13 Jbeta primers were used. Using immunoSEQ multiplex PCR, the repertoire was profiled, and TCRdb retains in-frame clones only, with some absent. Of some 150,000 clones listed, 70% to 90% are singletons. The sequencing input was PBMCs. The sequence was obtained from a woman under 30 in good health and CMV-seronegative. The chain has TRBV5-1 and TRBJ1-4; maybe TRBD1 (5 bases). The CDR3: CASSGGTSATNEKLFF. DNA of the CDR3: TGCGCCAGCAGCGGAGGGACGTCTGCAACTAATGAAAAACTGTTTTTT.